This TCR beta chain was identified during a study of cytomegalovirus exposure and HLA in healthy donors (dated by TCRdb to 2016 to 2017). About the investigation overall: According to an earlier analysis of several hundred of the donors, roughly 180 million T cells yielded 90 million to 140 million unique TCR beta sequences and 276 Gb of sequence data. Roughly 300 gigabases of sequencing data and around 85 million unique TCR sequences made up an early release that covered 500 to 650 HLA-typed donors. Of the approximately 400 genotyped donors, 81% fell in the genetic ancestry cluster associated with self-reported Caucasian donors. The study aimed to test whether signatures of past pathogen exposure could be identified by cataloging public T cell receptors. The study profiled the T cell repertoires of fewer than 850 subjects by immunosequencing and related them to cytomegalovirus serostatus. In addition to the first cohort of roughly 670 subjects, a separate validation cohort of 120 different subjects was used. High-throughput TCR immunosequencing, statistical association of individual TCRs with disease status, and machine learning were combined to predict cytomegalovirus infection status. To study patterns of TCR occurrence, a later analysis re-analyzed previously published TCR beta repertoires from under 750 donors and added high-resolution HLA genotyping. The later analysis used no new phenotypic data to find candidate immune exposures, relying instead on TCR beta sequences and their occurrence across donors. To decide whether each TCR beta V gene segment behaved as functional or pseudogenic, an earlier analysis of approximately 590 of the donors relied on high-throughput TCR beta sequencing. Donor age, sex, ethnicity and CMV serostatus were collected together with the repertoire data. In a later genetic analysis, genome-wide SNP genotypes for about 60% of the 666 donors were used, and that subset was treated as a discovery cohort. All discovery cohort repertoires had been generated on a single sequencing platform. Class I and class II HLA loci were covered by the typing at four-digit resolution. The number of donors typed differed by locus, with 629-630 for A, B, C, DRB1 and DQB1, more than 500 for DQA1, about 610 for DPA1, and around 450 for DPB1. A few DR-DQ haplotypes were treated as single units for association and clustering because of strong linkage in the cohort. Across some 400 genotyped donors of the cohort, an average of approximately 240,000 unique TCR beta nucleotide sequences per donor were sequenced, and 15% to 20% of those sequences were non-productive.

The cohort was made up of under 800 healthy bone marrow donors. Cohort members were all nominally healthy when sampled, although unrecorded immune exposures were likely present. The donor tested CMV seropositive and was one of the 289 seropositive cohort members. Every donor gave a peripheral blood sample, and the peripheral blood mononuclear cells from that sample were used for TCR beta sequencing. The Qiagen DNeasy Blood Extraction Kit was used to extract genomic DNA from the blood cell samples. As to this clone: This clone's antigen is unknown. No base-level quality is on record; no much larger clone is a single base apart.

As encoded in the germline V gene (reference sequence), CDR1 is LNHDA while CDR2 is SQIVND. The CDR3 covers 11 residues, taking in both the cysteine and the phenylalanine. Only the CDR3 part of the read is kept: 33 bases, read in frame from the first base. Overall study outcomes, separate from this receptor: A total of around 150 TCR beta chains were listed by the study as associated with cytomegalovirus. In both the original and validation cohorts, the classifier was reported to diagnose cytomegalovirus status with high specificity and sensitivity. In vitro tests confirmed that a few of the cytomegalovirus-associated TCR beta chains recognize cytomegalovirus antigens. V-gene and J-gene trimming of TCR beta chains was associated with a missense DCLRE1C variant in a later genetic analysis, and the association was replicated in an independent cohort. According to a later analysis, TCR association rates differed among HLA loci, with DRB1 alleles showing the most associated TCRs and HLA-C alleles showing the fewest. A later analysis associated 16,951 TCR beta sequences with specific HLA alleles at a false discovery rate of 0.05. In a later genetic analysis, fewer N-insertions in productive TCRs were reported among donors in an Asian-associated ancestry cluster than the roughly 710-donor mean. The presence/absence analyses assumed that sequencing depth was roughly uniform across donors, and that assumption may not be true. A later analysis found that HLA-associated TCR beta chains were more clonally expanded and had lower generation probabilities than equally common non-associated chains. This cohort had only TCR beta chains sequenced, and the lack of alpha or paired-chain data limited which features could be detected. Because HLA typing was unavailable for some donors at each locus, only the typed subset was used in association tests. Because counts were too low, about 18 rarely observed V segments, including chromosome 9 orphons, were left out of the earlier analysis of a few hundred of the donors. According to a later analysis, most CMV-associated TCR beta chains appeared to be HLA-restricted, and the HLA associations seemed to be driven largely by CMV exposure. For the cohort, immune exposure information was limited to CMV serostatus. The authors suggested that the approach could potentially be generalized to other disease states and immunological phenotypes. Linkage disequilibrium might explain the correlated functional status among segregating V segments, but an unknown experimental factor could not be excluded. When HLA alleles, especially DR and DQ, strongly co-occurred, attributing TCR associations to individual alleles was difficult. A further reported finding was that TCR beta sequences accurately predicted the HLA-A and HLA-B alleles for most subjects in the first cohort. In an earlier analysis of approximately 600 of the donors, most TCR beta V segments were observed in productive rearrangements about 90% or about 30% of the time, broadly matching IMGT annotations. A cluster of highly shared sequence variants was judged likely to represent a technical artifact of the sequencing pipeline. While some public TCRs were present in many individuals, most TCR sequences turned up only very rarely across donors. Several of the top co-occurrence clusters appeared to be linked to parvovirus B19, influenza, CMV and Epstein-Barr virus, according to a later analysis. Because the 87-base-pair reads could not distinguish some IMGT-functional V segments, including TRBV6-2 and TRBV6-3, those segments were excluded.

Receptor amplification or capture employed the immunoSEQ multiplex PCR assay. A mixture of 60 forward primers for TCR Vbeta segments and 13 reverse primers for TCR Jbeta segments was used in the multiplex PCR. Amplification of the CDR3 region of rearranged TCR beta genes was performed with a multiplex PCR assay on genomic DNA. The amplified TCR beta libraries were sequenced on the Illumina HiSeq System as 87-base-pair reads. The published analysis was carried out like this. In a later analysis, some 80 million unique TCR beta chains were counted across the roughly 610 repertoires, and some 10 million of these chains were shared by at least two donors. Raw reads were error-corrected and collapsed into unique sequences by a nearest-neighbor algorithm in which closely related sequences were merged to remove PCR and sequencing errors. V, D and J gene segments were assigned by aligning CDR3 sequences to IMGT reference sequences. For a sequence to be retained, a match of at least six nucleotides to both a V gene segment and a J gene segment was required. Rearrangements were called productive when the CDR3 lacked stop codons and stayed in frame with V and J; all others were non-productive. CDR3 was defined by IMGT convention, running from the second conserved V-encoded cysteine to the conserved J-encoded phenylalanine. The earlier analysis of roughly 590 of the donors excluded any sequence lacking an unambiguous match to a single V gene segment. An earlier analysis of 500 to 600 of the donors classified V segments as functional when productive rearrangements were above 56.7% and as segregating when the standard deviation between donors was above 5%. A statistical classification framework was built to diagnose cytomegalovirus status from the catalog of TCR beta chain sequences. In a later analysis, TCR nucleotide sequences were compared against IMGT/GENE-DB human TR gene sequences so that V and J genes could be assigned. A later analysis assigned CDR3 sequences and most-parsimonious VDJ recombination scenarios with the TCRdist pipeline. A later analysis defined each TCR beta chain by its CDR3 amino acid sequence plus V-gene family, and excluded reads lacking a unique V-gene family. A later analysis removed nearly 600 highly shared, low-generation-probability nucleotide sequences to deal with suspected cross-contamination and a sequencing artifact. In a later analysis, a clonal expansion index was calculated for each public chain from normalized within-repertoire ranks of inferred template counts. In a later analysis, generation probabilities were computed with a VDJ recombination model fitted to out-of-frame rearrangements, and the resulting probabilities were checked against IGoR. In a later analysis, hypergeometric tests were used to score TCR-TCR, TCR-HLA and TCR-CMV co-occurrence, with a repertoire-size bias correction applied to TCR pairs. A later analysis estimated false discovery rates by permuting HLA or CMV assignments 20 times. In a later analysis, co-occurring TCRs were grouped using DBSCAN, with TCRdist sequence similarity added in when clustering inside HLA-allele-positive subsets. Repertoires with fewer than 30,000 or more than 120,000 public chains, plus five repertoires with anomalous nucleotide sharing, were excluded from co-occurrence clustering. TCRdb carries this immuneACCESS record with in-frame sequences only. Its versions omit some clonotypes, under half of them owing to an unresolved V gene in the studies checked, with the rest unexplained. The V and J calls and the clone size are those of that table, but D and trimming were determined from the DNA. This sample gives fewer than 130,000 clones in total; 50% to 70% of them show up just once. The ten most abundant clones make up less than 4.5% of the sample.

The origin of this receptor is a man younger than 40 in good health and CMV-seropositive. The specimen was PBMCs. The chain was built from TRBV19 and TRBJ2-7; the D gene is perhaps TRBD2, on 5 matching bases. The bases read TGTGCTACTAAAGAGGGCGGCGAGCAGTACTTC. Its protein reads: CATKEGGEQYF.